This T cell receptor beta chain was observed in a study of OX40 agonist ivuxolimab in advanced cancers. About the study as a whole: Ivuxolimab was a fully human IgG2 agonistic monoclonal antibody targeting the costimulatory receptor OX40 (CD134). Of the approximately 53 patients in dose escalation, 19 had hepatocellular carcinoma, roughly 15 had melanoma, 9 had renal cell carcinoma and 9 had head and neck cancer. Peripheral TCRbeta sequencing was intended to test whether TCR sequence diversity was altered and clonal T-cell expansion was caused by ivuxolimab. The monotherapy dose-escalation portion (N of about 50 patients) of the phase I ivuxolimab trial is reported in the paper. Intravenous ivuxolimab was administered to patients every 2 weeks at six dose levels: 0.01, 0.1, 0.3, 1.5, 3 and 10 mg/kg. Partial responses were achieved by three dose-escalation patients, of whom one had hepatocellular carcinoma and two had cutaneous melanoma. Patients were allowed to have had prior anti-PD-1, anti-PD-L1 or anti-CTLA-4 therapy, and 40% of the dose-escalation patients had previously received checkpoint inhibitors. In the dose-escalation cohort, 82.7% of patients were male, and the mean age was approximately 60 years, with a range of 23 to 79. What the research found in general, with its limitations: The antigen specificity of the clonally expanded peripheral T cells was not determined. Low levels of normalized T-cell clonal expansion were also seen in some nonresponding patients. After ivuxolimab, CD8+ T cells had more expanded clones than CD4+ T cells on average. Clonal expansion of both CD4+ and CD8+ blood T cells was observed from baseline to week 6 at doses 0.1 to 3.0 mg/kg. Partial responders in the 0.1-3.0 mg/kg groups had among the lowest normalized peripheral clonal expansion, especially among CD8+ T cells.

Genomic DNA was extracted from sorted cells for sequencing of the TCRbeta CDR3 region. TCRbeta CDR3 regions were sequenced using the immunoSEQ Assay. TCRdb re-hosts the immuneACCESS table, in-frame sequences only. Its copies lack some clones; in the studies checked, an unresolved V gene accounts for under half of them, and the cause for the rest is not known. In all, the sample holds approximately 20,000 clones, and more than 75% of those were seen once. The top ten clones comprise about a tenth of the sample. Worth noting for this clone: Its cognate antigen has yet to be identified. Within one base of it there is no much larger clone, and no base qualities were kept.

Patients with a history of autoimmune disease or receiving systemic immunosuppression were excluded from the trial. Peripheral blood for TCR sequencing was collected from all dose cohorts at baseline, on cycle 4 day 1, and on cycle 7 day 1. The samples were drawn from a first-in-human, open-label, multicenter phase I dose-escalation trial of ivuxolimab. The trial enrolled adults with locally advanced or metastatic head and neck squamous cell, hepatocellular, melanoma or renal cell carcinoma. CD4+ and CD8+ T cells were sorted separately from peripheral blood before TCR sequencing. Sequences were derived from CD4+ or CD8+ T cells sorted from blood, sampled in a trial of the OX40 agonist ivuxolimab. The receptor was derived from an adult with an advanced solid tumor such as melanoma, head and neck, liver or kidney cancer.

The CDR3 corresponds to CASSLDGHGGRDESTPLHF. Read as DNA, the sequence is TGTGCCAGCAGCCTGGACGGCCATGGGGGAAGGGACGAAAGTACACCCCTCCACTTT. In this chain, TRBV5-6 is recombined with TRBJ1-6; TRBD1 might be the D gene, on 5 matching bases. The CDR3 covers 19 residues, taking in both the cysteine and the phenylalanine. The CDR3 DNA has 57 bases and is translated from base 1. CDR1 and CDR2 (SGHDT, YYEEEE) derive from the germline V gene. The V and J ends are trimmed by 4 bases and 11 bases, leaving 31 bases between them.